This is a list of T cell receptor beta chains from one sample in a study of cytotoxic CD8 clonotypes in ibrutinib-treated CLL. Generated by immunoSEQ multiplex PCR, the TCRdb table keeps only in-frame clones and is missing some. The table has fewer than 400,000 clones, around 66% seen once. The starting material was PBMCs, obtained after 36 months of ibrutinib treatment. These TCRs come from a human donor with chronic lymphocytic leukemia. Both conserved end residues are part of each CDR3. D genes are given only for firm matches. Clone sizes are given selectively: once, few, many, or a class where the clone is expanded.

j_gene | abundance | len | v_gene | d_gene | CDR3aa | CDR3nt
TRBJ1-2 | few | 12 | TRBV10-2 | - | CASRAGGYGYTF | TGCGCCAGCAGGGCAGGAGGCTATGGCTACACCTTC
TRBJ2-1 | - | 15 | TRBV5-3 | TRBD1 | CARSLGTVLYNEQFF | TGTGCCAGAAGCTTAGGGACAGTACTGTACAATGAGCAGTTCTTC
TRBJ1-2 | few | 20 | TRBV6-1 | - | CASSEKVFLGQSTKNYGYTF | TGTGCCAGCAGTGAAAAGGTTTTCCTTGGGCAGTCGACTAAAAACTATGGCTACACCTTC
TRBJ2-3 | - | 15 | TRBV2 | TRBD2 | CASSEQSGRADTQYF | TGTGCCAGCAGTGAGCAAAGCGGGAGGGCAGATACGCAGTATTTT
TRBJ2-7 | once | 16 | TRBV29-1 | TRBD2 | CSVEDLDGASGSEQYF | TGCAGCGTTGAAGATCTCGACGGGGCTAGCGGGAGCGAGCAGTACTTC
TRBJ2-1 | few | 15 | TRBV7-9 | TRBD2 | CASSSGLAVYNEQFF | TGTGCCAGCAGCTCCGGACTAGCGGTCTACAATGAGCAGTTCTTC
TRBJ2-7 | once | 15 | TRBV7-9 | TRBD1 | CASSPRDRGFFEQYF | TGTGCCAGCAGCCCTCGGGACAGGGGGTTTTTCGAGCAGTACTTC
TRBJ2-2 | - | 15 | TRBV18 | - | CASSPQGSFTGELFF | TGTGCCAGCTCACCCCAGGGGAGCTTCACCGGGGAGCTGTTTTTT
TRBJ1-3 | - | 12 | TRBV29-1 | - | CSVGGIGNTIYF | TGCAGCGTTGGGGGCATAGGAAACACCATATATTTT
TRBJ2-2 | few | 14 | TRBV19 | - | CASSMGSGTGELFF | TGTGCCAGTAGTATGGGCTCGGGCACCGGGGAGCTGTTTTTT
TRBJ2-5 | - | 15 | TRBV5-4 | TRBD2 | CASSQDLAGRETQYF | TGTGCCAGCAGCCAAGATCTAGCGGGGAGGGAGACCCAGTACTTC
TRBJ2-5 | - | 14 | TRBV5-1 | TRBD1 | CASSVDRVQETQYF | TGCGCCAGCAGCGTCGACAGGGTCCAAGAGACCCAGTACTTC
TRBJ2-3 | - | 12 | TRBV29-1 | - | CSVLDSTDTQYF | TGCAGCGTCCTAGATAGCACAGATACGCAGTATTTT
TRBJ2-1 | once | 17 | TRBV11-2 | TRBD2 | CASSLVGGGVTYNEQFF | TGTGCCAGCAGCTTAGTAGGTGGGGGGGTTACCTACAATGAGCAGTTCTTC
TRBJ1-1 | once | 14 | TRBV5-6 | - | CASSIGPMGTEAFF | TGTGCCAGCAGTATAGGCCCTATGGGCACTGAAGCTTTCTTT
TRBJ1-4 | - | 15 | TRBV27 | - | CASSLSFGVNEKLFF | TGTGCCAGCAGTTTATCATTTGGGGTAAATGAAAAACTGTTTTTT
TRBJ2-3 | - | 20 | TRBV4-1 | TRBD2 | CASSQDRPITSGKGGDTQYF | TGCGCCAGCAGCCAAGATAGACCGATTACTAGCGGCAAGGGGGGTGATACGCAGTATTTT
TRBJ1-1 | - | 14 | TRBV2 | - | CASSELSPNTEAFF | TGTGCCAGCAGTGAACTGAGCCCGAACACTGAAGCTTTCTTT
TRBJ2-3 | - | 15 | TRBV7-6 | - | CASSPGSRYTDTQYF | TGTGCCAGCAGCCCAGGGTCCCGATACACAGATACGCAGTATTTT
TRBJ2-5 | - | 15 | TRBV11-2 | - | CASSLVPYRDETQYF | TGTGCCAGCAGCTTAGTCCCGTACAGGGATGAGACCCAGTACTTC
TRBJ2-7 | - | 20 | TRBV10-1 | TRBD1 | CASRGQKWDRGVGASYEQYF | TGCGCCAGCAGGGGTCAAAAGTGGGACAGGGGAGTGGGGGCGTCCTACGAGCAGTACTTC
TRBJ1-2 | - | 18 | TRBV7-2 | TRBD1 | CASSRSGTGARVDYGYTF | TGTGCCAGCAGCCGGTCCGGGACAGGGGCCCGAGTTGACTATGGCTACACCTTC
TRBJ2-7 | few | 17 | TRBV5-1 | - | CASSPRMAGQSAYEQYF | TGCGCCAGCAGCCCTAGGATGGCAGGGCAAAGCGCCTACGAGCAGTACTTC
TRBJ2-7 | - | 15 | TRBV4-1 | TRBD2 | CASSQDGAGAYEQYF | TGCGCCAGCAGCCAAGATGGGGCGGGGGCCTACGAGCAGTACTTC
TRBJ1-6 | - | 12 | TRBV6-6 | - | CATTFGVSPLHF | TGTGCCACCACTTTCGGGGTTTCACCCCTCCACTTT
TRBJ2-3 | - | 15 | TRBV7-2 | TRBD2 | CASSLASGGADTQYF | TGTGCCAGCAGCTTAGCAAGCGGGGGGGCAGATACGCAGTATTTT
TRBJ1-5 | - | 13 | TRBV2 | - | CASSVASNQPQHF | TGTGCCAGCAGTGTCGCAAGCAATCAGCCCCAGCATTTT
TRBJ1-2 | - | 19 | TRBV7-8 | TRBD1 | CASSLFGVGTGGIIYGYTF | TGTGCCAGCAGCTTGTTCGGGGTGGGGACAGGGGGCATAATCTATGGCTACACCTTC
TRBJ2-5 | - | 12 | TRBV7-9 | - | CASSLADETQYF | TGTGCCAGCAGCTTAGCTGATGAGACCCAGTACTTC
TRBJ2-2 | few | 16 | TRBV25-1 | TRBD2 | CASSRPGLASTGELFF | TGTGCCAGCAGCAGACCGGGACTAGCTAGCACCGGGGAGCTGTTTTTT
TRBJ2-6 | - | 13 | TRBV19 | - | CASSASGANVLTF | TGTGCCAGTAGTGCCTCTGGGGCCAACGTCCTGACTTTC
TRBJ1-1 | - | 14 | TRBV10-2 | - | CASSESARGTEAFF | TGCGCCAGCAGTGAGTCGGCCCGGGGCACTGAAGCTTTCTTT
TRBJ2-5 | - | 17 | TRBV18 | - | CASSLLRAQGNQETQYF | TGTGCCAGCTCACTCCTTAGAGCCCAGGGCAACCAAGAGACCCAGTACTTC
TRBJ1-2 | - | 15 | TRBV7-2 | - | CASSLDIRGNYGYTF | TGTGCCAGCAGCTTAGATATAAGGGGAAATTATGGCTACACCTTC
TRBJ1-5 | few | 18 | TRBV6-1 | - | CASSETPGQRGLFQPQHF | TGTGCCAGCAGTGAAACACCCGGACAGCGGGGGCTTTTTCAGCCCCAGCATTTT
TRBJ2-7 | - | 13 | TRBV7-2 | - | CASSLSQSYEQYF | TGTGCCAGCAGCCTTTCCCAATCCTACGAGCAGTACTTC
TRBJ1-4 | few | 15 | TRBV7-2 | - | CASTQGWGGGEKLFF | TGTGCCAGCACTCAGGGCTGGGGGGGAGGCGAAAAACTGTTTTTT
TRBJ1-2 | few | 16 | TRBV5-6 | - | CASSWKGTAEGDGYTF | TGTGCCAGCAGCTGGAAGGGAACGGCCGAGGGTGATGGCTACACCTTC
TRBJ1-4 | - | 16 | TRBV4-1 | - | CASSPGKGLGNEKLFF | TGCGCCAGCAGCCCTGGCAAGGGGCTAGGTAATGAAAAACTGTTTTTT
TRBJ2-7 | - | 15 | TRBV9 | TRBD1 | CASSANRQGRYEQYF | TGTGCCAGCAGCGCAAACAGACAGGGCCGCTACGAGCAGTACTTC
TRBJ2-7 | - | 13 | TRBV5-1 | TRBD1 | CASSPGTAYEQYF | TGCGCCAGCAGCCCAGGGACAGCATACGAGCAGTACTTC
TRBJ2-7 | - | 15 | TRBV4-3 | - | CASSQQLRGAYEQYF | TGCGCCAGCAGCCAACAACTCAGGGGTGCCTACGAGCAGTACTTC
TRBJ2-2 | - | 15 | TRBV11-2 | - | CASSAWTDGSGELFF | TGTGCCAGCAGCGCCTGGACAGACGGCAGCGGGGAGCTGTTTTTT
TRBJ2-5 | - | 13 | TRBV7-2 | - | CASSRNRQETQYF | TGTGCCAGCAGCCGTAACAGACAAGAGACCCAGTACTTC
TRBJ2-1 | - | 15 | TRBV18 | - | CASSPTSGFNNEQFF | TGTGCCAGCTCACCGACTAGTGGGTTTAACAATGAGCAGTTCTTC
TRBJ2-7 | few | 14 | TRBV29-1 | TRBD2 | CSVERLAGAYEQYF | TGCAGCGTTGAACGACTAGCGGGGGCCTACGAGCAGTACTTC
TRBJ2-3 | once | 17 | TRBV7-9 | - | CASSLTIATANRDTQYF | TGTGCCAGCAGCCTCACTATAGCTACCGCGAACCGAGATACGCAGTATTTT
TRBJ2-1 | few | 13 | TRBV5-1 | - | CASSLVTYNEQFF | TGCGCCAGCAGCTTGGTAACTTACAATGAGCAGTTCTTC
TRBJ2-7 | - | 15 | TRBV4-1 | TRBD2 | CASSHPTSGGYEQYF | TGCGCCAGCAGCCATCCGACTAGCGGGGGGTACGAGCAGTACTTC
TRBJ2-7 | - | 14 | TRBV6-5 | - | CASSYPGPSYEQYF | TGTGCCAGCAGTTATCCGGGCCCGTCCTACGAGCAGTACTTC